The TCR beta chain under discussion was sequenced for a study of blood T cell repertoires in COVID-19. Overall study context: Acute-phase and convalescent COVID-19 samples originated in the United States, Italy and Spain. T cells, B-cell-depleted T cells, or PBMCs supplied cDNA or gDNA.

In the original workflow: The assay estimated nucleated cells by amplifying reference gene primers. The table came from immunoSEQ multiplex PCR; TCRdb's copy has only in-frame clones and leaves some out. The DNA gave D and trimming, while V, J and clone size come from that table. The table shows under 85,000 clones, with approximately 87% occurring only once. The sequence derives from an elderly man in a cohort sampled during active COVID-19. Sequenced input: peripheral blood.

CDR3 nucleotide sequence: TGTGCCAGCAGTCGCGGGGGTGGTGGCTACACCTTC. This sequence encodes CASSRGGGGYTF. The rearrangement links TRBV6-2 or TRBV6-3 to TRBJ1-2; D is possibly TRBD1 (5 bases). V gave up 5 bases and J gave up 7 bases, with 11 bases separating them. Germline CDR1 and CDR2: MNHEY and SVGEGT. CDR3 length equals 12 residues.